Following are 16 T cell receptor beta chains from one sample sequenced in a study of T cell responses to AZD1222 COVID-19 vaccine. The assay was immunoSEQ multiplex PCR, and TCRdb's table has in-frame clones only and misses some. The sample holds around 110,000 clones, under 95% seen once. The sample here was peripheral blood, taken 28 days after the second AZD1222 dose. The source of these receptors is an adult who received the AZD1222 COVID-19 vaccine.

This clone was found once. The rearrangement joins TRBV7-2 to TRBJ2-1; 11 nucleotides match TRBD2. Germline trimming cut 8 bases from V and 7 bases from J; bases unmatched to any gene: 7. Germline V gene lookup returns CDR1 SGHTA and CDR2 FQGNSA. The CDR3 is 14 residues long. CDR3 sequence reads: CASCWTSGLNEQFF. CDR3 sequence (DNA): TGTGCCAGCTGCTGGACTAGCGGGCTGAATGAGCAGTTCTTC.

This chain uses TRBV20-1 with TRBJ2-5, with 7 bases matching TRBD1. V shed 3 bases, J shed 5 bases, and the junction held 9 bases outside the gene matches. Germline lookup yields CDR1 DFQATT and CDR2 SNEGSKA (reference sequence). This CDR3 comprises 14 residues. The CDR3 spells CSASNRGQRETQYF. The CDR3 bases are TGCAGTGCTAGTAACAGGGGACAACGGGAGACCCAGTACTTC.

The chain combines TRBV3-1 (or the pseudogene TRBV3-2) with TRBJ2-6; D remains unclear. Trimming left V 6 bases short and J 1 base short, with 7 bases between. Germline V gene lookup returns CDR1 LGHDT and CDR2 YNNKEL (reference sequence). The CDR3 spans 14 residues. The CDR3 coding sequence is TGTGCCAGCAGTTCGCATTCTGGGGCCAACGTCCTGACTTTC. It codes for CASSSHSGANVLTF.

In its sample, this clone is medium-sized. The genes are TRBV5-1 and TRBJ1-5; 7 bases align to TRBD1. V lost 9 bases and J lost 0; bases outside the gene matches: 3. This CDR3 comprises 13 residues. The germline V gene has CDR1 SGHRS and CDR2 YFSETQ. This chain's CDR3 is CATRDSSNQPQHF. CDR3 nucleotide sequence: TGCGCCACCAGGGACAGTAGCAATCAGCCCCAGCATTTT.

The V call is TRBV28, the J call TRBJ1-1, with D tentatively TRBD1 (6 bases). V was shortened by 7 bases and J by 5 bases, with 26 bases between the two germline ends. Germline CDR1 is MDHEN and CDR2 is SYDVKM. CDR3 length: 17 residues. The CDR3 DNA sequence: TGTGCCAGCACCGTACTGACAGGCAAGTTGGGTGGGACTGAAGCTTTCTTT. Translating gives CASTVLTGKLGGTEAFF.

The chain has TRBV6-4 and TRBJ1-2; tentative D call: TRBD1 (6 bases). The V gene's germline CDR1 is MRHNA and CDR2 SNTAGT. This CDR3 is 13 amino acids long. The ends were cut back, 0 bases at V and 8 bases at J, with 10 bases in the middle. CDR3 coding DNA: TGTGCCAGCAGTGACTCCGAGGGGGGAGGCTACACCTTC. Its protein is CASSDSEGGGYTF.

This chain links TRBV29-1 with TRBJ2-7, with 11 bases aligning to TRBD1. Germline CDR1 and CDR2: SQVTM and ANQGSEA. The CDR3 runs 13 residues. Trimming cost V 4 bases and J 2 bases; bases outside gene matches: 1. CDR3 bases: TGCAGCGTTGGGGACAGGGGGACCTACGAGCAGTACTTC. Residues: CSVGDRGTYEQYF.

The rearrangement uses TRBV5-5 and TRBJ2-7; D unclear. This CDR3 is built from 13 residues. Germline V lookup: CDR1 SGHKS, CDR2 YYEKEE (reference sequence). V was cut by 4 bases and J by 9 bases, with 17 bases left in between. CDR3 residues: CASSLESPRGQYF. CDR3 in DNA: TGTGCCAGCAGCCTGGAGTCCCCTAGAGGGCAGTACTTC.

This rearrangement joins TRBV5-1 to TRBJ2-7; 14 bases fit TRBD2. The V gene's germline CDR1 is SGHRS and CDR2 YFSETQ. V lost 2 bases and J lost 0; bases outside the gene matches: 7. The CDR3 extends over 18 amino acids. CDR3 nucleotide sequence: TGCGCCAGCAGCTTCGGACTAGCGGGGGGCTATAGCTCCTACGAGCAGTACTTC. Its protein is CASSFGLAGGYSSYEQYF.

This chain connects TRBV6-4 to TRBJ2-1, with 11 bases aligning to TRBD1. The CDR3 is 14 residues long. The germline V gene has CDR1 MRHNA and CDR2 SNTAGT. V trimming: 6 bases; J trimming: 7 bases; junction bases outside the gene matches: 5. The CDR3 is CASRGQGAANEQFF. For the CDR3, the DNA is TGTGCCAGCAGAGGACAGGGGGCTGCAAATGAGCAGTTCTTC.

V gene TRBV7-9 combines with J gene TRBJ1-1; D is undetermined. Germline assignment: CDR1 SEHNR and CDR2 FQNEAQ (reference sequence). V lost 5 bases to trimming and J lost 0 bases, with 16 bases between them. This CDR3 has 16 residues. As DNA, the CDR3 is TGTGCCAGCAGCACCTCACTAGGACCCTTGAACACTGAAGCTTTCTTT. This codes for CASSTSLGPLNTEAFF.

The genes are TRBV12-3 or TRBV12-4 and TRBJ1-5; D ambiguous. The CDR3 loop spans 13 amino acids. The V gene lost 5 bases and the J gene lost 7 bases, with 12 bases spanning the gap. The CDR3 sequence: CASSPDIQQPQHF. In DNA form, the CDR3 reads TGTGCCAGCAGTCCTGACATCCAACAGCCCCAGCATTTT.

The chain is built from TRBV7-2 and TRBJ1-5; D is perhaps TRBD1 (6 bases). The germline V and J ends were trimmed by 6 bases and 5 bases, with 17 bases remaining between them. Per germline, CDR1 SGHTA and CDR2 FQGNSA. The CDR3 runs 15 residues. CDR3 region: CASSPTGLLDQPQHF. The CDR3 nucleotides read TGTGCCAGCAGTCCAACAGGGTTACTGGATCAGCCCCAGCATTTT.

The rearrangement uses TRBV18 and TRBJ2-2; TRBD2 aligns across 7 bases. V lost 0 bases to trimming and J lost 5 bases; unmatched junction nucleotides: 6. Germline V lookup: CDR1 KGHSH, CDR2 LQKENI. The CDR3 extends over 16 amino acids. CDR3 DNA sequence: TGTGCCAGCTCACCACCGGGAGGGTACGGGACCGGGGAGCTGTTTTTT. Encoded protein: CASSPPGGYGTGELFF.

The V call is TRBV6-6, the J call TRBJ2-3; TRBD2 aligns across 13 bases. The CDR3 spans 17 residues. Germline V gene sequence: CDR1 MNHNY, CDR2 SVGAGI (reference sequence). V lost 5 bases to trimming and J lost 4 bases; unmatched junction nucleotides: 9. The DNA of the CDR3 is TGTGCCAGCAGTCAACGGAGGACTAGCGGGGGAGCAGATACGCAGTATTTT. The encoded protein is CASSQRRTSGGADTQYF.

This chain connects TRBV5-1 to TRBJ2-2; D may be TRBD2 (5 bases). V was pared by 4 bases and J by 11 bases, with 18 bases between. Germline assignment: CDR1 SGHRS and CDR2 YFSETQ. The CDR3 extends over 14 amino acids. As DNA, the CDR3 is TGCGCCAGCAGCCCGGACTCGGGCCTGGGCGAGCTGTTTTTT. Amino acids: CASSPDSGLGELFF.